At least ten counts were recorded for the clone carrying this T cell receptor beta chain. This specimen comes from a study of CD8 T cells in ankylosing spondylitis. This CDR3 has 15 residues. V was cut by 0 bases and J by 4 bases, with 10 bases left in between. Germline V gives CDR1 SGHDN, CDR2 FVKESK. Using its own MiXCR run on the 5' RACE reads, TCRdb lists one record per CDR3 protein. The sample has around 150,000 distinct CDR3 sequences, around 18% seen once. The sequencing input was blood, either unsorted or a sorted T cell fraction (not recorded which). This TCR was sampled from a male donor with ankylosing spondylitis or in good health (not recorded which). The rearrangement links TRBV14 to TRBJ2-1; TRBD1 is a possible D gene (6 bases). The CDR3 reads CASSQDHGQYNEQFF. The CDR3, as DNA: TGTGCCAGCAGCCAAGATCATGGACAGTACAATGAGCAGTTCTTC.